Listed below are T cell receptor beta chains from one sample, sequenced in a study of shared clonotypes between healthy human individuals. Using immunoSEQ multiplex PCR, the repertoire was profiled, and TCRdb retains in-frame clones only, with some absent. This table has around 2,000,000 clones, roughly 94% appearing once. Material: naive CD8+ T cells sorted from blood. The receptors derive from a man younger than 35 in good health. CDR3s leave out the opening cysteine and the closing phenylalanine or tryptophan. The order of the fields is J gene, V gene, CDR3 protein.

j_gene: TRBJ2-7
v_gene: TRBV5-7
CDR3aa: ASSLGLALAYEQY

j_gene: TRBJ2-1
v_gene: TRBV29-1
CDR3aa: SVPGDAVGNEQF

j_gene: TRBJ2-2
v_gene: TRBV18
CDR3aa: ASSTGNTGELF

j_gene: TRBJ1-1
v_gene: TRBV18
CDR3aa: ASSPTRGQGVRTEAF

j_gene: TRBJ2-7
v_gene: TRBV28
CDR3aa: ASSSPPRGLREQY

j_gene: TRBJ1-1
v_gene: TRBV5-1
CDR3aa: ASSPASDEGTEAF

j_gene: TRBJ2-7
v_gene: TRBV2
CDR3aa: ASSVDSARNSYEQY

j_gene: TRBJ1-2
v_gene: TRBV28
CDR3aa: ASSVGQTLYGYT

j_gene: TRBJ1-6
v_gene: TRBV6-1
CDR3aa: ASTEWDGSDSPLH

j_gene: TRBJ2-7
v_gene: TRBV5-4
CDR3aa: ASSFGTGEYEQY

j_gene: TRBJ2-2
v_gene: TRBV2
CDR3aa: ASSEGSRGNTGELF

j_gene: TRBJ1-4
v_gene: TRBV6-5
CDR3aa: ASSPGTVNEKLF

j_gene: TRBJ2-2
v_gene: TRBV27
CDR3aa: ASSPWDTGELF

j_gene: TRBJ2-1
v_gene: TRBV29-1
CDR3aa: SVDAGSSYNEQF

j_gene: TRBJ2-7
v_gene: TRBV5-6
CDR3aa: ASSLVGSSGVVEQY

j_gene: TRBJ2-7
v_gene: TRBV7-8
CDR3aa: ASSSRGLYEQY

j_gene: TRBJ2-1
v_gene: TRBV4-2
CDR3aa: ASSQEDRPQLYNEQF

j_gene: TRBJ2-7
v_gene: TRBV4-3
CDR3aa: ASSQKAGSSSYEQY

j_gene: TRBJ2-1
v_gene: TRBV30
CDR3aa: AWSLREGWAYNEQF

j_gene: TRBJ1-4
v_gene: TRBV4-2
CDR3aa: ASSQESSTLVATNEKLF

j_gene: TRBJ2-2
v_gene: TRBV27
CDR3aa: ASSLIPSGRFTGELF

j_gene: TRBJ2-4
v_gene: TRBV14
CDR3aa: ASSQGAIIH

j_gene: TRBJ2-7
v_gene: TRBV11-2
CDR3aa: ASSLVLSYEQY

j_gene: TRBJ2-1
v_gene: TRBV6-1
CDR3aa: ASSEGPGTGGGNEQF

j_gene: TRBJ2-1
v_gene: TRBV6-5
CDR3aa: ASSYSSGRAAEQF

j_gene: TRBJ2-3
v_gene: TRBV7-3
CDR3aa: ASSFSGGYTDTQY

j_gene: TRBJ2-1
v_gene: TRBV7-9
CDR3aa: ASSQTSGGVGEQF